Listed here is a single T cell receptor beta chain. This sample was taken from a study of Ad26.COV2.S vaccination and SARS-CoV-2 variants. Profiled with immunoSEQ multiplex PCR; TCRdb holds only in-frame clones, not every one. The data contain 300,000 to 400,000 clones, 65% to 90% of them singletons. CDR3 length: 13 amino acids. The V end lost 6 bases, the J end lost 8 bases, and 13 bases lay between the germline ends. Per germline, CDR1 SNHLY and CDR2 FYNNEI. Treatment: 19 received Ad26.COV2.S at low or high dose, single or two shots; 5 received placebo; per-sample allocation not given. Sampling took place 63 days after the first vaccine or placebo injection.

The sample in question was peripheral blood, obtained in a trial of Ad26.COV2.S vaccine versus placebo. The chain is built from TRBV2 and TRBJ1-4; weak D call: TRBD1 (6 bases). This clonotype originated in a person aged 18-65 years who received the Ad26.COV2.S COVID-19 vaccine or a placebo. The CDR3 DNA reads as TGTGCCAGCAGAGGGGACAATGGGGAAAAACTGTTTTTT. This encodes CASRGDNGEKLFF.